This T cell receptor (beta chain) was retrieved from a study of T cells in Graves' hyperthyroidism and ophthalmopathy. TCR beta CDR3 regions were amplified from RNA. The HTBI primer set drove a first-round RT-PCR of the TCR CDR3. TCRdb re-called the multiplex PCR reads through MiXCR, storing one row per CDR3 protein. The data show 300,000 to 500,000 distinct CDR3 sequences, around 15% seen once. The junction had 7 bases not matched to a gene; V was cut back by 0 bases and J by 1 base. The germline V gene has CDR1 SGDLS and CDR2 YYNGEE. This CDR3 contains 17 residues. The receptor comes from a man aged 50 or older with Graves' ophthalmopathy. The chain employs TRBV9 and TRBJ2-3; TRBD2 matches at 8 bases. Sequencing was performed on blood. The CDR3 region has the DNA TGTGCCAGCAGCGTAGCTACAGCGGGAGCTGGCACAGATACGCAGTATTTT. Translating it yields CASSVATAGAGTDTQYF.